These 27 T cell receptor beta chains were all obtained from the same sample, sequenced in a study of vaccination and CD4 T cells after COVID-19. Time point here: late sampling 161 to 241 days after vaccination in three convalescent patients. TCRdb passed the PCR reads through MiXCR, listing each CDR3 protein once. Among around 26,000 distinct CDR3 sequences, around 50% were seen once, and the ten largest hold more than 5.5%. Source: CD4+ T cells from blood, taken about 7 months after SARS-CoV-2 vaccination. These receptors all stem from a human donor who had recovered from COVID-19.

This clonotype occurred a few times. The rearrangement uses TRBV28 and TRBJ2-3; TRBD2 matches 9 bases. J gave up 0 bases and V 6 bases, and 22 bases lay outside the gene matches. The V gene's germline CDR1 is MDHEN and CDR2 SYDVKM. The CDR3 extends over 21 amino acids. This CDR3 is CASSPKIGGRAPRGSTDTQYF. CDR3 sequence (DNA): TGTGCCAGCAGCCCGAAGATTGGCGGGAGGGCCCCACGGGGGAGCACAGATACGCAGTATTTT.

The V call is TRBV7-3, the J call TRBJ2-1, with D possibly being TRBD2 (7 bases). Germline V gene data show CDR1 as SGHTA and CDR2 as FQGTGA. The CDR3 sequence is 13 residues long. Trimming left V 5 bases short and J 7 bases short, with 12 bases between. The CDR3: CASSPRGGNEQFF. The CDR3 DNA reads as TGTGCCAGCAGCCCGAGGGGGGGTAATGAGCAGTTCTTC.

This clonotype was picked up one time. The chain employs TRBV7-2 and TRBJ2-7; D is uncertain. TRBJ2-5 matches the DNA end more closely, so the J call is doubtful. The CDR3 loop spans 15 amino acids. Germline-derived CDR1 and CDR2 are SGHTA and FQGNSA. The CDR3 DNA is TGTGCCAGCAGCTTAAAGTTCGGACGCCAAGAGACCCAGTACTTC. Translating gives CASSLKFGRQETQYF.

The J gene is TRBJ1-6, the V gene TRBV20-1, with TRBD1 identical over 10 bases. V shed 3 bases and J 5 bases; nucleotides not matched to a gene: 7. CDR1 and CDR2 (germline): DFQATT, SNEGSKA (reference sequence). This CDR3 spans 16 amino acids. The CDR3 sequence is CSASPGTGANNSPLHF. DNA for the CDR3: TGCAGTGCTAGCCCCGGGACAGGGGCCAATAATTCACCCCTCCACTTT.

CDR3 nucleotides: TGTGCCACCAGCATTACTGGCGGGACTGGCATGGAAGAGCAGTACTTC. This translates into CATSITGGTGMEEQYF. V is TRBV15 and J is TRBJ2-7; tentatively, D is TRBD2 (6 bases). Germline V lookup: CDR1 LNHNV, CDR2 YYDKDF (reference sequence). The CDR3 is 16 residues long. Trimming left V 4 bases short and J 7 bases short, with 23 bases between.

This clonotype was seen only a few times. The V gene is TRBV11-3, the J gene TRBJ1-6; maybe TRBD1 (5 bases). V lost 3 bases, J lost 12 bases, and 12 bases lay in between. Germline lookup yields CDR1 SGHNT and CDR2 YENEEA. The CDR3 contains 13 residues. CDR3: CASSLDVGEPLHF. The CDR3 nucleotides are TGTGCCAGCAGCTTGGATGTAGGGGAACCCCTCCACTTT.

V usage is TRBV20-1 and J usage is TRBJ2-3, with 7 bases identical to TRBD2. CDR3 length equals 14 residues. With V trimmed by 3 bases and J by 5 bases, 8 bases remained unmatched. The germline CDR1 and CDR2 sequences are DFQATT and SNEGSKA (reference sequence). CDR3 nucleotide sequence: TGCAGTGCTAGTGAAGCTGGGGGGGGAGATACGCAGTATTTT. It translates to CSASEAGGGDTQYF.

The chain links TRBV6-2 or TRBV6-3 to TRBJ1-5; D possibly corresponds to TRBD1 (5 bases). CDR1 is MNHEY and CDR2 is SVGEGT in the germline V gene. This CDR3 has 12 residues. V lost 6 bases, J lost 5 bases, and 8 bases lay in between. This CDR3 is CASRRGDQPQHF. The CDR3 DNA is TGTGCCAGCAGAAGAGGGGATCAGCCCCAGCATTTT.

The J gene is TRBJ2-2, the V gene TRBV27; D is unresolved. Germline lookup yields CDR1 MNHEY and CDR2 SMNVEV (reference sequence). The V and J ends lost 6 bases and 0 bases respectively, with 17 bases between them. The CDR3 has 17 amino acids. The chain's CDR3 is CASSRRPLSTNTGELFF. The CDR3 DNA follows: TGTGCCAGCAGCCGGCGACCTTTATCCACGAACACCGGGGAGCTGTTTTTT.

This clonotype has just a few counts. The junction and the germline gene differ at one end; a read error may be behind it. J is TRBJ2-3 and V is TRBV6-1; D gene ambiguous. CDR1 is MNHNS, CDR2 SASEGT, per germline. The CDR3 totals 13 residues. The CDR3 DNA is TGTGCCAGCACCAGGAGCATCACAGATATGCAGTATTTT. Translated, it gives CASTRSITDMQYF.

The chain couples TRBV20-1 to TRBJ2-1, with a tentative D call TRBD2 (5 bases). V was pared by 5 bases and J by 9 bases, with 17 bases between. Germline CDR1 is DFQATT and CDR2 is SNEGSKA (reference sequence). CDR3 length equals 13 residues. The CDR3 protein is CSAHKPGRGEQFF. The CDR3 bases are TGCAGTGCTCACAAACCTGGTCGGGGTGAGCAGTTCTTC.

This clonotype was detected only a few times. This chain connects TRBV7-6 to TRBJ2-3, with 7 bases aligning to TRBD2. Germline lookup yields CDR1 SGHVS and CDR2 FNYEAQ. J was trimmed by 2 bases and V by 5 bases; bases with no gene match: 4. This CDR3 has 14 residues. The CDR3: CASSLRDYTDTQYF. CDR3 nucleotide sequence: TGTGCCAGCAGCCTACGGGACTACACAGATACGCAGTATTTT. The whole variable domain, filled in from reference TRBV7-6 and TRBJ2-3, reads GAGVSQSPRYKVTKRGQDVALRCDPISGHVSLYWYRQALGQGPEFLTYFNYEAQQDKSGLPNDRFSAERPEGSISTLTIQRTEQRDSAMYRCASSLRDYTDTQYFGPGTRLTVL.

The rearrangement uses TRBV7-9 and TRBJ2-3; no clear D. The V end was cut by 0 bases, the J end by 6 bases, with 7 bases between. The CDR3 is made up of 13 amino acids. Germline V CDR1 and CDR2: SEHNR, FQNEAQ (reference sequence). DNA of the CDR3: TGTGCCAGCAGCTTAGCCGCCCCTGATACGCAGTATTTT. Its translation: CASSLAAPDTQYF. Supplemented by reference TRBV7-9 and TRBJ2-3, the full variable domain reads DTGVSQNPRHKITKRGQNVTFRCDPISEHNRLYWYRQTLGQGPEFLTYFQNEAQLEKSRLLSDRFSAERPKGSFSTLEIQRTEQGDSAMYLCASSLAAPDTQYFGPGTRLTVL.

Details on this clonotype: A junction boundary mismatches the germline segment, possibly from a read error. The rearrangement links TRBV7-9 to TRBJ2-5; TRBD2 agrees at 15 bases. The CDR3 covers 19 residues. CDR1 and CDR2 from the germline V gene are SEHNR and FQNEAQ (reference sequence). Here the CDR3 reads CASGLVTGTSGRWRETQYF. In DNA, the CDR3 is TGTGCCAGCGGCTTAGTTACTGGGACTAGCGGGAGGTGGAGGGAGACCCAGTACTTC.

The chain employs TRBV20-1 and TRBJ2-5; 8 nucleotides agree with TRBD1. Germline CDR1 DFQATT, CDR2 SNEGSKA (reference sequence). This CDR3 is built from 15 residues. The V segment lost 6 bases and the J segment 2 bases; nucleotides outside the gene matches: 11. The CDR3 spells CSARRGLGGQETQYF. For the CDR3, the DNA is TGCAGTGCCCGCAGGGGGCTGGGAGGACAAGAGACCCAGTACTTC.

This clonotype is medium-sized (0.01 to 0.1%) within its sample. The rearrangement links TRBV15 to TRBJ2-7, with no clear D. Germline CDR1 LNHNV, CDR2 YYDKDF (reference sequence). Trimming removed 0 bases at V and 6 bases at J, with 9 bases between. The CDR3 consists of 13 residues. CDR3 sequence: CATSRDIVREQYF. The CDR3 DNA reads as TGTGCCACCAGCAGAGACATTGTACGCGAGCAGTACTTC.

This clonotype was counted a single time. This sequence joins TRBV10-3 and TRBJ2-3, with 7 bases that match TRBD2. The V gene end was trimmed by 3 bases and the J gene end by 2 bases; junction bases not matched to a gene: 11. Germline CDR1 ENHRY, CDR2 SYGVKD. The CDR3 is 17 amino acids. This CDR3 reads CAISDKLAGVNTDTQYF. Here the CDR3 DNA reads TGTGCCATCAGTGACAAGTTGGCGGGAGTTAACACAGATACGCAGTATTTT.

The J gene is TRBJ2-2, the V gene TRBV7-9, with 11 positions matching TRBD2. CDR1 is SEHNR and CDR2 is FQNEAQ in the germline V gene (reference sequence). CDR3 length equals 17 residues. V shed 5 bases and J 7 bases; nucleotides not matched to a gene: 12. DNA of the CDR3: TGTGCCAGCAGCAGTAGGTCGCCTAGCGGGAGGATCGGGGAGCTGTTTTTT. Translated: CASSSRSPSGRIGELFF.

J is TRBJ2-7 and V is TRBV12-3 or TRBV12-4; TRBD2 matches 7 bases. The CDR3 contains 16 residues. The junction had 14 bases not matched to a gene; V was cut back by 6 bases and J by 3 bases. CDR3 sequence: CASSRSGLSSFYEQYF. The CDR3 DNA reads as TGTGCCAGCAGCAGATCGGGACTATCGAGCTTCTACGAGCAGTACTTC.

This clonotype was detected only a few times. The chain recombines TRBV7-3 with TRBJ2-2; D gene unclear. Deletions cut 0 bases from V and 6 bases from J, with 5 bases between. This CDR3 has 13 residues. Germline V gene sequence: CDR1 SGHTA, CDR2 FQGTGA. In nucleotides, the CDR3 is TGTGCCAGCAGCTTAACGACACCCGGGGAGCTGTTTTTT. Translated: CASSLTTPGELFF.

The J gene is TRBJ2-4, the V gene TRBV20-1; tentatively, D is TRBD2 (5 bases). The CDR3 is made up of 16 amino acids. The germline gives CDR1 DFQATT, CDR2 SNEGSKA (reference sequence). V was clipped by 1 base and J by 0 bases, with 13 bases between them. For the CDR3, the DNA is TGCAGTGCTAGAGTCACCGGGGATCTAGCCAAAAACATTCAGTACTTC. Translating gives CSARVTGDLAKNIQYF.

The chain combines TRBV6-1 with TRBJ2-5, with TRBD2 identical over 10 bases. The CDR3 contains 14 residues. CDR1 is MNHNS, CDR2 SASEGT, per germline. Losses at the gene ends were 6 bases for V and 4 bases for J; bases not matched to a gene: 5. The CDR3 region is CASRVAGGRETQYF. The CDR3 region has the DNA TGTGCCAGCAGAGTAGCGGGAGGCAGAGAGACCCAGTACTTC.

The chain combines TRBV18 with TRBJ2-7; 10 nucleotides agree with TRBD2. The CDR3 is made up of 14 amino acids. Germline CDR1 and CDR2: KGHSH and LQKENI. Trimming took 3 bases from V and 5 from J; bases not matched to a gene: 4. Here the CDR3 DNA reads TGTGCCAGCTCACCGGGACTAGCGATCGACGAGCAGTACTTC. This sequence encodes CASSPGLAIDEQYF.

The chain links TRBV27 to TRBJ1-2; D is possibly TRBD1 (6 bases). Germline CDR1 and CDR2: MNHEY and SMNVEV (reference sequence). The CDR3 spans 14 residues. V lost 3 bases and J lost 2, with 10 bases in between. CDR3 coding DNA: TGTGCCAGCAGTTTTGGGGGGCGGAACTATGGCTACACCTTC. It yields the protein CASSFGGRNYGYTF.

The gene calls are TRBV5-4 and TRBJ1-2, with D possibly TRBD1 on 5 matching bases. The length of the CDR3 is 14 residues. The ends were cut back, 1 base at V and 4 bases at J, with 11 bases in the middle. CDR1 is SGHNT and CDR2 is YYREEE in the germline V gene (reference sequence). The CDR3 region is CASSLQGQVYGYTF. The DNA of the CDR3 is TGTGCCAGCAGCTTGCAGGGCCAAGTCTATGGCTACACCTTC.

This clonotype was found a few times. The chain couples TRBV20-1 to TRBJ2-3; 10 nucleotides agree with TRBD1. The CDR3 is 15 residues long. Germline V lookup: CDR1 DFQATT, CDR2 SNEGSKA (reference sequence). With V trimmed by 2 bases and J by 4 bases, 6 bases remained unmatched. DNA of the CDR3: TGCAGTGCTAGAACCGGACAGGGGGAGGCAGATACGCAGTATTTT. Encoded protein: CSARTGQGEADTQYF.

This clonotype occurred a few times. The rearrangement links TRBV20-1 to TRBJ1-1; TRBD1 is a possible D gene (6 bases). The CDR3 runs 16 residues. The V gene's germline CDR1 is DFQATT and CDR2 SNEGSKA (reference sequence). Trimming shortened V by 3 bases and J by 3 bases, and 20 bases separated the two germline ends. CDR3 sequence reads: CSASTGLRPMDTEAFF. DNA for the CDR3: TGCAGTGCTAGCACAGGGCTTAGGCCTATGGACACTGAAGCTTTCTTT.